The 14 T cell receptor beta chains below come from one sample, sequenced in a study of T-cell memory formation after mild COVID-19. TCRdb passed the 5' RACE reads through MiXCR, listing each CDR3 protein once. Among 300,000 to 350,000 distinct CDR3 sequences, roughly a fifth were seen once, and the ten largest hold roughly 20%. The sequenced sample consisted of PBMCs or a T cell subset sorted from them (not recorded which). All receptors derive from a man between 18 and 35 years old who had mild COVID-19 (a few samples of this study predate the infection). Cell type and time point are not known.

J is TRBJ2-7 and V is TRBV5-6; 8 positions agree with TRBD1. The CDR3 is made up of 14 amino acids. Germline-derived CDR1 and CDR2 are SGHDT and YYEEEE. V gave up 4 bases and J gave up 5 bases; unmatched junction bases: 8. The CDR3 here is CASSVPRGRHEQYF. For the CDR3, the DNA is TGTGCCAGCAGCGTGCCCAGGGGGCGCCACGAGCAGTACTTC.

This clonotype was counted between two and nine times. The V call is TRBV21-1, the J call TRBJ2-1; TRBD2, as called in the table, went unchecked against the DNA. TRBV21-1 is designated a pseudogene. The CDR3 length is 16 residues. In DNA form, the CDR3 reads TGTGCCAGCGCACTAGCGGGGGGCCCCCCCCCGAATGAGCAGTTCTTC. As protein: CASALAGGPPPNEQFF.

This clonotype was counted a few times. The chain carries TRBV7-2 and TRBJ2-6, with D possibly TRBD2 on 6 matching bases. The V end was cut by 7 bases, the J end by 0 bases, with 16 bases between. Germline V gene lookup returns CDR1 SGHTA and CDR2 FQGNSA. This CDR3 is 17 amino acids long. The CDR3 spells CASTFLGLRSGANVLTF. The CDR3 DNA reads as TGTGCCAGCACCTTCCTGGGACTCCGCTCTGGGGCCAACGTCCTGACTTTC.

This chain uses TRBV28 with TRBJ1-6; D may be TRBD1 (6 bases). This CDR3 has 16 amino acids. Deletions cut 6 bases from V and 0 bases from J, with 12 bases between. The germline V gene has CDR1 MDHEN and CDR2 SYDVKM. The CDR3 sequence: CASRKDRSSYNSPLHF. Here the CDR3 DNA reads TGTGCCAGCAGAAAAGACAGGAGCTCCTATAATTCACCCCTCCACTTT.

The CDR3 here is CATSRAVGETEAFF. CDR3 nucleotide sequence: TGTGCCACCAGCAGAGCTGTGGGGGAAACTGAAGCTTTCTTT. This sequence joins TRBV15 and TRBJ1-1, with a possible D match to TRBD1 (5 bases). This CDR3 comprises 14 residues. Trimming left V 1 base short and J 5 bases short, with 11 bases between. Germline-derived CDR1 and CDR2 are LNHNV and YYDKDF (reference sequence).

The chain joins TRBV20-1 to TRBJ2-2; D might be TRBD1 (6 bases). Looked up from germline, CDR1 is DFQATT and CDR2 is SNEGSKA (reference sequence). The V end lost 2 bases, the J end lost 4 bases, and 11 bases lay between the germline ends. This CDR3 has 14 residues. The DNA for the CDR3 is TGCAGTGCTAGAACCAACAGGGCCACCGGGGAGCTGTTTTTT. This sequence encodes CSARTNRATGELFF.

The chain carries TRBV28 and TRBJ2-1; no clear D gene. The CDR3 totals 12 residues. Trimming took 5 bases from V and 10 from J, leaving 12 bases between them. Germline V CDR1 and CDR2: MDHEN, SYDVKM. CDR3 sequence (DNA): TGTGCCAGCAGTCCAACGGTTGGAGAGCAGTTCTTC. Translation gives CASSPTVGEQFF.

This clonotype was detected a few times. The chain links TRBV20-1 to TRBJ2-7; D unresolved. Trimming took 7 bases from V and 5 from J, leaving 12 bases between them. The CDR3 runs to 11 residues. The germline V gene has CDR1 DFQATT and CDR2 SNEGSKA (reference sequence). CDR3 nucleotide sequence: TGCAGTGGGTTAGGGTCCGACGAGCAGTACTTC. Translating gives CSGLGSDEQYF.

The genes are TRBV7-3 and TRBJ1-1; possibly TRBD1 for D (5 bases). Germline V gene lookup returns CDR1 SGHTA and CDR2 FQGTGA. The length of the CDR3 is 17 residues. V was shortened by 5 bases and J by 1 base, with 20 bases between the two germline ends. CDR3 sequence (DNA): TGTGCCAGCAGCCCTTTGCCAGGGTCCCTTACGAACACTGAAGCTTTCTTT. Encoded protein: CASSPLPGSLTNTEAFF. Supplemented by reference TRBV7-3 and TRBJ1-1, the full variable domain reads GAGVSQTPSNKVTEKGKYVELRCDPISGHTALYWYRQSLGQGPEFLIYFQGTGAADDSGLPNDRFFAVRPEGSVSTLKIQRTERGDSAVYLCASSPLPGSLTNTEAFFGQGTRLTVV.

The chain employs TRBV6-2 or TRBV6-3 and TRBJ2-4; unclear D gene. In germline, CDR1 is MNHEY, CDR2 SVGEGT. Trimming took 2 bases from V and 9 from J, leaving 17 bases between them. This CDR3 contains 15 residues. The CDR3 spells CASSYSPTMRPIQYF. The CDR3 DNA sequence: TGTGCCAGCAGTTACAGTCCGACCATGCGTCCCATTCAGTACTTC.

This clonotype appeared a few times. J is TRBJ2-3 and V is TRBV28, with D perhaps matching TRBD2 (6 bases). CDR1 MDHEN and CDR2 SYDVKM come from the germline V gene. The CDR3 has 18 residues. V lost 1 base to trimming and J lost 3 bases, with 20 bases between them. The chain's CDR3 is CASSLLWGESGVTDTQYF. DNA of the CDR3: TGTGCCAGCAGTTTATTATGGGGGGAGTCTGGGGTTACAGATACGCAGTATTTT. Complete variable domain (other parts from reference TRBV28 and TRBJ2-3): DVKVTQSSRYLVKRTGEKVFLECVQDMDHENMFWYRQDPGLGLRLIYFSYDVKMKEKGDIPEGYSVSREKKERFSLILESASTNQTSMYLCASSLLWGESGVTDTQYFGPGTRLTVL.

This clonotype has more than one count but fewer than ten. The rearrangement joins TRBV28 to TRBJ2-2; TRBD2 agrees at 12 bases. Germline values: CDR1 MDHEN, CDR2 SYDVKM. V dropped 2 bases and J dropped 6; count of bases not matched to a gene: 4. This CDR3 comprises 16 residues. The CDR3 DNA follows: TGTGCCAGCAGTTTACCGAGGACTAGCGGGGCCGGGGAGCTGTTTTTT. This encodes CASSLPRTSGAGELFF. Full variable domain (rest looked up from reference TRBV28 and TRBJ2-2): DVKVTQSSRYLVKRTGEKVFLECVQDMDHENMFWYRQDPGLGLRLIYFSYDVKMKEKGDIPEGYSVSREKKERFSLILESASTNQTSMYLCASSLPRTSGAGELFFGEGSRLTVL.

This clonotype has just a few counts. The chain links TRBV6-2 or TRBV6-3 to TRBJ1-6; TRBD1 matches 8 bases. V lost 2 bases to trimming and J lost 11 bases; unmatched junction nucleotides: 11. The CDR3 totals 16 residues. Germline V CDR1 and CDR2: MNHEY, SVGEGT. CDR3 sequence: CASSYGSTGVYTPLHF. The CDR3 bases are TGTGCCAGCAGTTACGGGTCGACAGGGGTATATACACCCCTCCACTTT.

This clonotype has a count of ten or more. The chain links TRBV7-3 to TRBJ2-5; 8 nucleotides align to TRBD2. The CDR3 runs to 15 residues. Trimming removed 1 base from V and 4 bases from J; junction bases left unmatched: 5. CDR1 and CDR2 (germline): SGHTA, FQGTGA. The CDR3 DNA follows: TGTGCCAGCAGCTTAAACGGGGGGGCGGGAGAGACCCAGTACTTC. Protein product: CASSLNGGAGETQYF.